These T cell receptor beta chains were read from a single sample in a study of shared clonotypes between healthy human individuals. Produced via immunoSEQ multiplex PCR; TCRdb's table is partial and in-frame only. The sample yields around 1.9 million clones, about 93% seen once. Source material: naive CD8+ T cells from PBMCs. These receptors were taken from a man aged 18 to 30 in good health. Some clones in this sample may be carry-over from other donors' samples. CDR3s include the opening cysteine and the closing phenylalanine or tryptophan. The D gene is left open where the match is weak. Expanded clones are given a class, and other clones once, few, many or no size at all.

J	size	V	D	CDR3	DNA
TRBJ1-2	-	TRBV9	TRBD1	CASSPTGALNYGYTF	TGTGCCAGCAGCCCCACAGGGGCTCTTAACTATGGCTACACCTTC
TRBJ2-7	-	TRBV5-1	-	CASSAGRSAASNEQYF	TGCGCCAGCAGCGCGGGCCGGTCAGCGGCTTCCAACGAGCAGTACTTC
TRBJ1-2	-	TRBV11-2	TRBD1	CASSLGTAPLIAYTF	TGTGCCAGCAGCCTCGGGACAGCTCCTCTCATTGCCTACACCTTC
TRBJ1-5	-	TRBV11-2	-	CASSPAGTGNQPQHF	TGTGCCAGCAGCCCGGCGGGTACAGGCAATCAGCCCCAGCATTTT
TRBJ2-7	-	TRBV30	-	CAWSPGVSYEQYF	TGTGCCTGGAGTCCGGGAGTCTCCTACGAGCAGTACTTC
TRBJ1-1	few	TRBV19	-	CASVRGAGTEAFF	TGTGCCAGTGTCCGGGGGGCCGGCACTGAAGCTTTCTTT
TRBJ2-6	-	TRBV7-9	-	CASSFSDSFNSGANVLTF	TGTGCCAGCAGCTTTAGTGACAGTTTTAACTCTGGGGCCAACGTCCTGACTTTC
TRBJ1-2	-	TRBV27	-	CASSPSANYGYTF	TGTGCCAGCAGTCCCTCAGCTAACTATGGCTACACCTTC
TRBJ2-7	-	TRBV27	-	CASSLDLRGEQYF	TGTGCCAGCAGTTTGGACCTACGGGGCGAGCAGTACTTC
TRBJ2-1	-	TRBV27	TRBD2	CASSLSGGAYNEQFF	TGTGCCAGCAGTTTATCGGGGGGGGCCTACAATGAGCAGTTCTTC
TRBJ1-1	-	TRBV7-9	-	CASSLTMENTEAFF	TGTGCCAGCAGCTTAACCATGGAGAACACTGAAGCTTTCTTT
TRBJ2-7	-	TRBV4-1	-	CASSRTGTYEQYF	TGCGCCAGCAGCCGAACAGGGACCTACGAGCAGTACTTC
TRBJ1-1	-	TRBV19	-	CASSPGGSTEAFF	TGTGCCAGTAGCCCGGGAGGTAGCACTGAAGCTTTCTTT
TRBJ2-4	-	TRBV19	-	CASTSMAGNIQYF	TGTGCCAGTACCAGCATGGCGGGGAACATTCAGTACTTC
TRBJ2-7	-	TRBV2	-	CASSELQGGRSYEQYF	TGTGCCAGCAGTGAACTACAGGGAGGGCGGTCCTACGAGCAGTACTTC
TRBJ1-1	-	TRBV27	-	CASSLWPMNTEAFF	TGTGCCAGCAGTTTATGGCCTATGAACACTGAAGCTTTCTTT
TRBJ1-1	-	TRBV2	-	CASTGGTEAFF	TGTGCCAGCACTGGTGGCACTGAAGCTTTCTTT
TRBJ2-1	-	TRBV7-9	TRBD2	CASSSEAWREGSNEQFF	TGTGCCAGCAGTTCAGAAGCTTGGCGGGAGGGAAGCAATGAGCAGTTCTTC
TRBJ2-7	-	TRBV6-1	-	CATLWGYEQYF	TGTGCCACCCTATGGGGATACGAGCAGTACTTC
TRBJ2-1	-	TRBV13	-	CASSLGRDPYNEQFF	TGTGCCAGCAGCTTGGGTAGGGATCCCTACAATGAGCAGTTCTTC
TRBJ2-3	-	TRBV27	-	CASSSFQISTDTQYF	TGTGCCAGCAGTTCTTTTCAAATTAGCACAGATACGCAGTATTTT
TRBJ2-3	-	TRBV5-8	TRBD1	CASSYRDRGPDTQYF	TGTGCCAGCAGCTACCGGGACAGGGGACCAGATACGCAGTATTTT
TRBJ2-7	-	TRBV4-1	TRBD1	CASRPTGVRSYEQYF	TGCGCCAGCAGACCCACAGGGGTACGCTCCTACGAGCAGTACTTC
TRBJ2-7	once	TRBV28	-	CASSMRGEQYF	TGTGCCAGCAGTATGAGGGGCGAGCAGTACTTC
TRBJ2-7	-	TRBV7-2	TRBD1	CASSSWDRDYEQYF	TGTGCCAGCAGCTCCTGGGACAGGGACTACGAGCAGTACTTC
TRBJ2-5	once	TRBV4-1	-	CASSQIGGYQETQYF	TGCGCCAGCAGCCAAATTGGAGGGTACCAAGAGACCCAGTACTTC
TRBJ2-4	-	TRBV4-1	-	CASSHRGGGTELAKNIQYF	TGCGCCAGCAGCCACCGTGGGGGAGGAACAGAGCTAGCCAAAAACATTCAGTACTTC
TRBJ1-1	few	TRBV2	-	CASHDTGPNTEAFF	TGTGCCAGCCACGACACGGGACCGAACACTGAAGCTTTCTTT
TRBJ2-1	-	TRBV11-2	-	CASTEPGHEQFF	TGTGCCAGCACCGAGCCAGGTCATGAGCAGTTCTTC
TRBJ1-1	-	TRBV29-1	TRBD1	CSATGEASEAFF	TGCAGTGCCACAGGGGAGGCTTCTGAAGCTTTCTTT
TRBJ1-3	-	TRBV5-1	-	CASSLGAGIGNTIYF	TGCGCCAGCAGCTTGGGGGCAGGGATCGGAAACACCATATATTTT
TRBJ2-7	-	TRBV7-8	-	CASSYPAADSYEQYF	TGTGCCAGCAGTTATCCTGCGGCCGACTCCTACGAGCAGTACTTC